The 3 T cell receptor beta chains listed next were all sequenced from one sample in a study of T cell responses to AZD1222 COVID-19 vaccine. Only in-frame clones appear in the TCRdb table, and some are missing; sequencing was by immunoSEQ multiplex PCR. Of fewer than 110,000 clones in the sample, roughly 86% were seen once. The sequencing used peripheral blood, collected on day 0 of AZD1222 vaccination. These receptors all stem from an adult in good health.

The chain has TRBV7-2 and TRBJ1-1, with D tentatively TRBD1 (6 bases). Trimming removed 8 bases at V and 4 bases at J, with 17 bases between. Germline CDR1 is SGHTA and CDR2 is FQGNSA. The CDR3 runs 14 residues. CDR3 sequence (DNA): TGTGCCAGCCGCCGGTCAGGGGACGCCACTGAAGCTTTCTTT. This codes for CASRRSGDATEAFF.

V usage is TRBV2 and J usage is TRBJ2-4; D is ambiguous. V was trimmed by 2 bases and J by 0 bases, leaving 17 bases between them. There are 18 residues in the CDR3. The V gene's germline CDR1 is SNHLY and CDR2 FYNNEI. CDR3 sequence reads: CASSEQDFWAVAKNIQYF. The CDR3 DNA follows: TGTGCCAGCAGTGAACAAGATTTTTGGGCAGTAGCCAAAAACATTCAGTACTTC.

The chain uses TRBV7-8 and TRBJ2-2, with D possibly being TRBD2 (5 bases). V lost 8 bases and J lost 0, with 10 bases in between. The CDR3 contains 14 residues. Germline V lookup: CDR1 SGHVS, CDR2 FQNEAQ. CDR3 bases: TGTGCCAGCCCCCGGGATCCGAACACCGGGGAGCTGTTTTTT. Protein sequence: CASPRDPNTGELFF.